This is a list of T cell receptor beta chains from one sample in a study of beta chain features in type 1 diabetes. Assay: immunoSEQ multiplex PCR; the TCRdb copy retains only in-frame clones and omits some. The sample shows about 320,000 clones, 14% of them seen only once. The sample taken for sequencing was central memory CD4+ T cells from blood. The receptors were gathered from a man younger than 40 in good health. The CDR3 runs from the conserved cysteine through the conserved F or W. The D gene is left open where the match is weak. A row's size may be missing; if present it is once, few, many or a size class.

clone_size	d_call	j_call	v_call	cdr3_nt	cdr3_aa
NA	NA	TRBJ1-3	TRBV7-6	TGTGCCAGCAGCCCCCCAGGGAACTCTGGAAACACCATATATTTT	CASSPPGNSGNTIYF
many	NA	TRBJ2-3	TRBV10-3	TGTGCCATCAGTGAAGCCACCCCGAGCACAGATACGCAGTATTTT	CAISEATPSTDTQYF
few	TRBD2	TRBJ2-5	TRBV18	TGTGCCAGCGCTCCGGGAGCGGGGGCCAAAGAGACCCAGTACTTC	CASAPGAGAKETQYF
NA	TRBD2	TRBJ2-1	TRBV14	TGTGCCAGCAGCCGGCTGACTAGCGGAAACTACAATGAGCAGTTCTTC	CASSRLTSGNYNEQFF
few	TRBD1	TRBJ1-2	TRBV30	TGTGCCTGGAGGGGACAGAAGTTCTATGGCTACACCTTC	CAWRGQKFYGYTF
NA	TRBD1	TRBJ2-7	TRBV2	TGTGCCAGCAGCTGGGACAGGGCGAACGAGCAGTACTTC	CASSWDRANEQYF
many	TRBD1	TRBJ1-1	TRBV5-3	TGTGCCAGAAGCACACCGGGACAGACGAACACTGAAGCTTTCTTT	CARSTPGQTNTEAFF
few	NA	TRBJ1-1	TRBV23-1	TGCGCCAGCAGCCAGACACCGAACACTGAAGCTTTCTTT	CASSQTPNTEAFF
NA	NA	TRBJ2-1	TRBV7-9	TGTGCCAGCAGCTTATTAATCGGGGGTGAGCAGTTCTTC	CASSLLIGGEQFF
many	NA	TRBJ2-7	TRBV13	TGTGCCAGCAGTTCAACAGGTCGACTGCACTACGAGCAGTACTTC	CASSSTGRLHYEQYF
NA	TRBD1	TRBJ1-2	TRBV6-6	TGTGCCAGCAGTCCGGGACAGGGGGCGCGGGGCTACACCTTC	CASSPGQGARGYTF
NA	NA	TRBJ1-2	TRBV9	TGTGCCAGCAGCCCTGACGGCGGCCTCTATGGCTACACCTTC	CASSPDGGLYGYTF
NA	TRBD1	TRBJ2-2	TRBV7-2	TGTGCCAGCAGCTTAGTGGGGACAGGGGGCAGTACCGGGGAGCTGTTTTTT	CASSLVGTGGSTGELFF
NA	NA	TRBJ1-4	TRBV30	TGTGCCTGGAGTGCGGCGGGGGGGAATAATGAAAAACTGTTTTTT	CAWSAAGGNNEKLFF
few	NA	TRBJ1-1	TRBV2	TGTGCCAGCAGGGACACCCACGGGGGAAAACTGAACACTGAAGCTTTCTTT	CASRDTHGGKLNTEAFF
NA	NA	TRBJ2-7	TRBV6-5	TGTGCCAGCAGTACAGGACCGGTATACGAGCAGTACTTC	CASSTGPVYEQYF
NA	TRBD1	TRBJ1-4	TRBV15	TGTGCCACCAGCAGAGATTTAGTTCGACAGGGCTGGGGTGAAAAACTGTTTTTT	CATSRDLVRQGWGEKLFF
few	NA	TRBJ2-3	TRBV11-2	TGTGCCAGCAGCTTAGATCCGATAGCAGTCGGAGATACGCAGTATTTT	CASSLDPIAVGDTQYF
few	NA	TRBJ2-5	TRBV6-6	TGTGCCAGCACTGAGTCGGGGAGCTACGAGACCCAGTACTTC	CASTESGSYETQYF